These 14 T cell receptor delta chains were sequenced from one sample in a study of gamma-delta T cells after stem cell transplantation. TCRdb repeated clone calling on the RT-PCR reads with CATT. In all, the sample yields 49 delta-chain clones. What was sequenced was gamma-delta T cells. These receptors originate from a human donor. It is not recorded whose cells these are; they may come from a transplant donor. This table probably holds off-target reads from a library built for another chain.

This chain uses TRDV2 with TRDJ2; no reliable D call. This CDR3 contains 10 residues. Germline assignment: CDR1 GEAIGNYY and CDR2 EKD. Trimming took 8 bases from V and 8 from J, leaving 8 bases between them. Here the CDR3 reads CASLEAQLFF. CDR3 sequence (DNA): TGTGCCTCGTTGGAGGCACAACTCTTCTTT.

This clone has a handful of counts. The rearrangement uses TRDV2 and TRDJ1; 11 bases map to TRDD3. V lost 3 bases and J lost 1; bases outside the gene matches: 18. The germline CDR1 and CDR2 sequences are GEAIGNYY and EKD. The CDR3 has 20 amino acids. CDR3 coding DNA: TGTGCCTGTGACTTGATGTCGGCGGGGCTGGGGGATACATCCACCGATAAACTCATCTTT. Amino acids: CACDLMSAGLGDTSTDKLIF.

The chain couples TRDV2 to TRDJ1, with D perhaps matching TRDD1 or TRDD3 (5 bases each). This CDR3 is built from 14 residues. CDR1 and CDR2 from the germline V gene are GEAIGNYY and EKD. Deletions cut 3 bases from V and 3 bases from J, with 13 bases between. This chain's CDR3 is CACDQILDADKLIF. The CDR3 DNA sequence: TGTGCCTGTGACCAAATACTGGACGCCGATAAACTCATCTTT.

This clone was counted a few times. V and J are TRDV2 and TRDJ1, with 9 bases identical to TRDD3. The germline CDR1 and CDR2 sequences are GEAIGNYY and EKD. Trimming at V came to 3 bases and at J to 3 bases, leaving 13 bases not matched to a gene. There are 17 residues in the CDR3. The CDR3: CACDSIDGGILSDKLIF. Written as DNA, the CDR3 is TGTGCCTGTGACTCTATAGACGGGGGGATACTTTCCGATAAACTCATCTTT.

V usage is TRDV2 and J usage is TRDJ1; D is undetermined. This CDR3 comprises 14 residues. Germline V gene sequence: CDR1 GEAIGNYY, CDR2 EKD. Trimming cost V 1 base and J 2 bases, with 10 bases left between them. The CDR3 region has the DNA TGTGCCTGTGACACGGTCGGCGGAACCGATAAACTCATCTTT. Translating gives CACDTVGGTDKLIF.

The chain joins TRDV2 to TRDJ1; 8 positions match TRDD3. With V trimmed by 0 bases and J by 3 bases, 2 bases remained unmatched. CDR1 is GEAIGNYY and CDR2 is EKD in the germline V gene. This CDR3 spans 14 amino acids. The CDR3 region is CACDTWGISDKLIF. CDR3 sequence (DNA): TGTGCCTGTGACACCTGGGGGATCTCCGATAAACTCATCTTT.

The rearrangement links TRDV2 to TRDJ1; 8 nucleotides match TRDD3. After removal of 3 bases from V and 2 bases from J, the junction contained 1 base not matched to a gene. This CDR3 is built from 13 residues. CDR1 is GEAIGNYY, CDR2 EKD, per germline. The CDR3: CACDGIRTDKLIF. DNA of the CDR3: TGTGCCTGTGACGGGATACGGACCGATAAACTCATCTTT.

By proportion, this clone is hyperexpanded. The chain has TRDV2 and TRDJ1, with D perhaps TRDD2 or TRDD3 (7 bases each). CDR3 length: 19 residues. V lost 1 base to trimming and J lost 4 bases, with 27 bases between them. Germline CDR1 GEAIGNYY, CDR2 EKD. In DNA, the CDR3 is TGTGCCTGTGACACGGCGGGCTTTCCTACTGGGGCTTATGGCGATAAACTCATCTTT. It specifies CACDTAGFPTGAYGDKLIF.

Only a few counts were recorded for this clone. This chain's CDR3 is CACDTPWGPFKVPDKLIF. Written as DNA, the CDR3 is TGTGCCTGTGACACTCCCTGGGGCCCCTTTAAGGTCCCCGATAAACTCATCTTT. The rearrangement joins TRDV2 to TRDJ1; maybe TRDD3 (6 bases). Trimming pared 1 base from V and 3 bases from J, leaving 23 bases between. The CDR3 contains 18 residues. Germline assignment: CDR1 GEAIGNYY and CDR2 EKD.

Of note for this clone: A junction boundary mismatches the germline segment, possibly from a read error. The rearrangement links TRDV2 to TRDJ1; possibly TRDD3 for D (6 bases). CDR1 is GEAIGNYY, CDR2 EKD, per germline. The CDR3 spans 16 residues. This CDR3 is CAGDTRGDRYTDKLIF. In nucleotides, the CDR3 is TGTGCCGGTGACACCCGGGGGGACCGGTACACCGATAAACTCATCTTT.

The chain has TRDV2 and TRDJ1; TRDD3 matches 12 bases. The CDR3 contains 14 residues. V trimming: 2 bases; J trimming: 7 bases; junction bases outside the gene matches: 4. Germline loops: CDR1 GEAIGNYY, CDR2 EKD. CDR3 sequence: CACDILGDTGKLIF. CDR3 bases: TGTGCCTGTGACATCCTGGGGGATACGGGTAAACTCATCTTT.

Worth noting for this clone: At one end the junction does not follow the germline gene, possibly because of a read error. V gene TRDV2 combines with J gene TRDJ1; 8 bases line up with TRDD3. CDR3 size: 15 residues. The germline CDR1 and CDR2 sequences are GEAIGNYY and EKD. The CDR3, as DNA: TGTGCCTGTGACCCCCTGGGGGAAAACACCGATAAACGCATCTTT. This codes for CACDPLGENTDKRIF.

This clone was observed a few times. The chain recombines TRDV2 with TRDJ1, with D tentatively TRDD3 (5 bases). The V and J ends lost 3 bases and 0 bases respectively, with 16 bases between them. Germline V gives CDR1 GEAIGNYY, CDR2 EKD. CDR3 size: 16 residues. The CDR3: CACDPIPPVDTDKLIF. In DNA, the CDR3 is TGTGCCTGTGACCCGATACCGCCGGTGGACACCGATAAACTCATCTTT.

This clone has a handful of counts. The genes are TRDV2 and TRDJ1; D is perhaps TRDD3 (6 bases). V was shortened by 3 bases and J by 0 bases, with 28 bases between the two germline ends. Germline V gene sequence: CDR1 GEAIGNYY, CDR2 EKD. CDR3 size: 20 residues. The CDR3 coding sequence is TGTGCCTGTGACGCTACCTTGCTACGGGGATCGACTTCGTACACCGATAAACTCATCTTT. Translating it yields CACDATLLRGSTSYTDKLIF.